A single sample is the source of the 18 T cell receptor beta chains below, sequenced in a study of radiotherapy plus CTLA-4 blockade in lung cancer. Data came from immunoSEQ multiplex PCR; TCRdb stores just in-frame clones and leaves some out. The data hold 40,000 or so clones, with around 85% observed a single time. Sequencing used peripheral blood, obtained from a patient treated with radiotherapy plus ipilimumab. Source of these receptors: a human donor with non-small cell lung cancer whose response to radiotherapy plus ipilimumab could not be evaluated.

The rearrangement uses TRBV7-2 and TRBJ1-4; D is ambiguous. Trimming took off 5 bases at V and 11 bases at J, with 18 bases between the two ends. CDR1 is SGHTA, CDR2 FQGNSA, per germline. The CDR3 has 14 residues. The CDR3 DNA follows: TGTGCCAGCAGCCAGGTGCAAGGAACACTGAAACTGTTTTTT. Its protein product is CASSQVQGTLKLFF. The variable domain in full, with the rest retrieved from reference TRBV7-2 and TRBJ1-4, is GAGVSQSPSNKVTEKGKDVELRCDPISGHTALYWYRQSLGQGLEFLIYFQGNSAPDKSGLPSDRFSAERTGGSVSTLTIQRTQQEDSAVYLCASSQVQGTLKLFFGSGTQLSVL.

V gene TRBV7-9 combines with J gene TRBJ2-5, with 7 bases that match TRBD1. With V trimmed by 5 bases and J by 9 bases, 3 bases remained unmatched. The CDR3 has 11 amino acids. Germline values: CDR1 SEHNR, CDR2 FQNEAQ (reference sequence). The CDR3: CASSPQGAQYF. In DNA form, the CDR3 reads TGTGCCAGCAGCCCCCAGGGGGCCCAGTACTTC.

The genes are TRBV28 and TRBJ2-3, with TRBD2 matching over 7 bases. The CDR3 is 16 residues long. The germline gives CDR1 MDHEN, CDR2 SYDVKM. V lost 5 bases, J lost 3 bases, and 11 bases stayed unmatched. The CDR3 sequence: CASSPRGAGRTDTQYF. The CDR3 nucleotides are TGTGCCAGCAGTCCACGGGGAGCGGGAAGAACAGATACGCAGTATTTT.

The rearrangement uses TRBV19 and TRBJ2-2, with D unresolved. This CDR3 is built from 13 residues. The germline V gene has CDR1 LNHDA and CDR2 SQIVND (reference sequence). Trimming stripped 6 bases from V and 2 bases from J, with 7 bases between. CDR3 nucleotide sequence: TGTGCCAGTAGGAAGCCAAACACCGGGGAGCTGTTTTTT. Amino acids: CASRKPNTGELFF.

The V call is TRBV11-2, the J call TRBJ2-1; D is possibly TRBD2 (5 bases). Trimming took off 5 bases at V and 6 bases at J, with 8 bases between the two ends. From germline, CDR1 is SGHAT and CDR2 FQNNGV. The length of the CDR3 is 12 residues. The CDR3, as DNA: TGTGCCAGCAGCCAAAGCGGCAATGAGCAGTTCTTC. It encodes CASSQSGNEQFF.

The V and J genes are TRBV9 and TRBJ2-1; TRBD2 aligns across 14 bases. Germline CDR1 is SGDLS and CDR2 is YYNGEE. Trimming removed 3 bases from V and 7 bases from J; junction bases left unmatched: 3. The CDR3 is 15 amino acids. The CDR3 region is CASSAGTSGRNEQFF. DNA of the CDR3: TGTGCCAGCAGCGCCGGGACTAGCGGGAGAAATGAGCAGTTCTTC.

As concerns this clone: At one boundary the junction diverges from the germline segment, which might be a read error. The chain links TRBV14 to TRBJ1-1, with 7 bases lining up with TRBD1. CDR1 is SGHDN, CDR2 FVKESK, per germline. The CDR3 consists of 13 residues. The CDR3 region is CASSIRQGTKAFF. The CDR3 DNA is TGTGCCAGCAGCATCCGACAGGGCACTAAAGCTTTCTTT.

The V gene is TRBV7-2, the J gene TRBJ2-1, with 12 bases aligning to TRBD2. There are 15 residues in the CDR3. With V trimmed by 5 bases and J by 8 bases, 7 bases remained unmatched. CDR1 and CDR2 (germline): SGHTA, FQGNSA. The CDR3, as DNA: TGTGCCAGCAGCCTTACTAGCGGGGGGCACCATGAGCAGTTCTTC. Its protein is CASSLTSGGHHEQFF.

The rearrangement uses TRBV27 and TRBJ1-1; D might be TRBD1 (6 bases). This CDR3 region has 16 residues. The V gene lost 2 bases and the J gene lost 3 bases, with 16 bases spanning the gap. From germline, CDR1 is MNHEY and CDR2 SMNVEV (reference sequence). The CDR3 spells CASSLNTGSVDTEAFF. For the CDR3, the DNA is TGTGCCAGCAGTTTAAATACAGGGTCGGTGGACACTGAAGCTTTCTTT.

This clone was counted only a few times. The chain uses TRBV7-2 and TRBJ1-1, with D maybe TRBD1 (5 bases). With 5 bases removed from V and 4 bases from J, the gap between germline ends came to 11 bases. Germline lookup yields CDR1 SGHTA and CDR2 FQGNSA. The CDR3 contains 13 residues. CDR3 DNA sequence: TGTGCCAGCAGCCCCCTCAGGGCCACTGAAGCTTTCTTT. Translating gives CASSPLRATEAFF.

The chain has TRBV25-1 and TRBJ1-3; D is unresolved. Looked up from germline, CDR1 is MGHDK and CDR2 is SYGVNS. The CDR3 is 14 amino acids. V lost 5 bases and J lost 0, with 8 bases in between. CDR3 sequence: CASSTSSSGNTIYF. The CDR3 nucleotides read TGTGCCAGCAGTACATCTTCCTCTGGAAACACCATATATTTT.

This chain's CDR3 is CASSYRERGADTQYF. CDR3 coding DNA: TGCGCCAGCAGCTACAGGGAGAGGGGAGCAGATACGCAGTATTTT. The chain combines TRBV5-1 with TRBJ2-3; a weak D match, TRBD1 (6 bases). Deletions cut 3 bases from V and 4 bases from J, with 15 bases between. The germline gives CDR1 SGHRS, CDR2 YFSETQ. The CDR3 is 15 residues long.

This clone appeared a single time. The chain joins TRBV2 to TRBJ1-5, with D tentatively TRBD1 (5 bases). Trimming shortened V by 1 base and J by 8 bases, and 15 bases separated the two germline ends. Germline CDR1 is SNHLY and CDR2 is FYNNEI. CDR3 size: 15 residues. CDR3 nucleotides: TGTGCCAGCAGTGAAGGCGCGCCAGGGAGGAAGCCCCAGCATTTT. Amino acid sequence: CASSEGAPGRKPQHF.

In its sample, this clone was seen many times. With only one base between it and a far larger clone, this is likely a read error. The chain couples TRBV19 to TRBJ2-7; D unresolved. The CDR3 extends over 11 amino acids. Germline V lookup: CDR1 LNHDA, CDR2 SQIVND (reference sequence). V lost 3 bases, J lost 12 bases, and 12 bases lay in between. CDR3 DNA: TGTGCCAGTAGTATGGCGACACTTTGGTACTTC. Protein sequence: CASSMATLWYF. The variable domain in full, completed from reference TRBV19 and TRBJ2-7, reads DGGITQSPKYLFRKEGQNVTLSCEQNLNHDAMYWYRQDPGQGLRLIYYSQIVNDFQKGDIAEGYSVSREKKESFPLTVTSAQKNPTAFYLCASSMATLWYFGPGTRLTVT.

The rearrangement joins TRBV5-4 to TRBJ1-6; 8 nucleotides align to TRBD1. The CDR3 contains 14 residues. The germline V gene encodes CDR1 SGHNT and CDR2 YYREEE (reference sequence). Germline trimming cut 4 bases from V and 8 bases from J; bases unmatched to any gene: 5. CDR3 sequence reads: CASSQDREDSPLHF. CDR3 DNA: TGTGCCAGCAGCCAGGACAGGGAGGATTCACCCCTCCACTTT.

The CDR3 is CASSSFDRGRWANVLTF. The CDR3 DNA reads TGTGCCAGCAGCTCATTCGACAGGGGACGCTGGGCCAACGTCCTGACTTTC. The J gene is TRBJ2-6, the V gene TRBV11-2; TRBD1 aligns across 8 bases. The CDR3 has 17 residues. Losses at the gene ends were 4 bases for V and 5 bases for J; bases not matched to a gene: 10. Germline V CDR1 and CDR2: SGHAT, FQNNGV.

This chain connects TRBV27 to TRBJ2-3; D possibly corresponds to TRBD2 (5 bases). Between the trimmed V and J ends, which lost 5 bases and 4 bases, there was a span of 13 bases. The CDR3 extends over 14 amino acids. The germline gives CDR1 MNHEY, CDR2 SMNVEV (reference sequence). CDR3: CASSPLASPDTQYF. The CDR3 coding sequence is TGTGCCAGCAGTCCATTGGCTAGCCCAGATACGCAGTATTTT.

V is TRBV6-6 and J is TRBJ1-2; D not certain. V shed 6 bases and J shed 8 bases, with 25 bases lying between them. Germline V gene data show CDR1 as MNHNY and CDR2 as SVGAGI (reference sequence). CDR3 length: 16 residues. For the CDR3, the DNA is TGTGCCAGCAGCCCTCCCGTGTTGGGCAAACCGAGAGGCTACACCTTC. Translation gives CASSPPVLGKPRGYTF.